These T cell receptor beta chains were read from a single sample in a study of OX40 agonist ivuxolimab in advanced cancers. Generated by immunoSEQ multiplex PCR, the TCRdb table keeps only in-frame clones and is missing some. This sample has under 80,000 clones, with 80% to 90% found just once. This material consisted of CD4+ or CD8+ T cells sorted from blood, taken in a trial of the OX40 agonist ivuxolimab. These receptors all stem from an adult with an advanced solid tumor such as melanoma, head and neck, liver or kidney cancer. CDR3s include the opening cysteine and the closing phenylalanine or tryptophan. A D gene is named only where the DNA matches it firmly. A clone size is listed for some rows: how often the clone was seen (once, few, many), or a class if it is expanded.

>TRBJ2-1|TRBV6-5|.|TRBD2
TGTGCCAGCAGATTAGCGGGTGGGATCAACAATGAGCAGTTCTTC
CASRLAGGINNEQFF
>TRBJ1-3|TRBV9|.|.
TGTGCCAGCAGCGCCGGGGGTACAGTCGGAAACACCATATATTTT
CASSAGGTVGNTIYF
>TRBJ1-2|TRBV9|.|.
TGTGCCAGCAGCCCCTCCTTAGGGGACTATGGCTACACCTTC
CASSPSLGDYGYTF
>TRBJ2-1|TRBV7-8|.|.
TGTGCCAGCAGCTTAGGGGGGGCGGGAGCGACCTACAATGAGCAGTTCTTC
CASSLGGAGATYNEQFF
>TRBJ2-1|TRBV7-2|.|TRBD2
TGTGCCAGCAGCTTATTAAGGGGAGCGGGGTCCTACAATGAGCAGTTCTTC
CASSLLRGAGSYNEQFF
>TRBJ2-5|TRBV7-3|.|TRBD2
TGTGCCAGCAGCCGAGGACTAGCGGGAGGCTCGGAGACCCAGTACTTC
CASSRGLAGGSETQYF
>TRBJ2-7|TRBV11-3|.|.
TGTGCCAGCAGCTTCTCGGTCTCCTACGAGCAGTACTTC
CASSFSVSYEQYF
>TRBJ2-4|TRBV5-1|.|TRBD2
TGCGCCAGCAGCTCGACTTTAGCGGGAGAAAACATTCAGTACTTC
CASSSTLAGENIQYF
>TRBJ2-1|TRBV5-1|.|.
TGCGCCAGCAGCGGGACTGGGACTCCGATCGATGAGCAGTTCTTC
CASSGTGTPIDEQFF
>TRBJ1-1|TRBV5-4|few|.
TGTGCCAGCAGCTTAGGGGGGCGGGCGAACACTGAAGCTTTCTTT
CASSLGGRANTEAFF
>TRBJ2-5|TRBV9|.|.
TGTGCCAGCAGCGTAGCGGGCTACACTAAAGAGACCCAGTACTTC
CASSVAGYTKETQYF
>TRBJ2-1|TRBV5-6|.|TRBD2
TGTGCCAGCAGCTTGGGCGGACTAGCGGGCCACAATGAGCAGTTCTTC
CASSLGGLAGHNEQFF
>TRBJ2-5|TRBV9|.|TRBD2
TGTGCCAGCAGCGTTCTTTACGGGACTAGCGGGAAATGGGAGCAGTACTTC
CASSVLYGTSGKWEQYF
>TRBJ2-1|TRBV25-1|.|.
TGTGCCAGCAGTGAATTCGGGGGCGTGGGATCCTACAATGAGCAGTTCTTC
CASSEFGGVGSYNEQFF
>TRBJ1-1|TRBV9|.|.
TGTGCCAGCAGCGTGACAGAGGTCGTGGGCACTGAAGCTTTCTTT
CASSVTEVVGTEAFF
>TRBJ2-2|TRBV5-1|few|.
TGCGCCAGCAGCTTGGTAATGGGAAACACCGGGGAGCTGTTTTTT
CASSLVMGNTGELFF
>TRBJ2-7|TRBV19|.|.
TGTGCCAGTAGTAACAGGAACTCCTACGAGCAGTACTTC
CASSNRNSYEQYF
>TRBJ1-5|TRBV5-4|.|.
TGTGCCAGCGGCTGGATTCGTAATAGCAATCAGCCCCAGCATTTT
CASGWIRNSNQPQHF
>TRBJ2-5|TRBV7-6|.|.
TGTGCCAGCAGCTTAGGTTCACAGCCAGAGACCCAGTACTTC
CASSLGSQPETQYF
>TRBJ2-3|TRBV11-2|.|TRBD1
TGTGCCAGCAGAAGAGGGGGCATAACGCCGCGAGATACGCAGTATTTT
CASRRGGITPRDTQYF
>TRBJ1-2|TRBV6-5|.|.
TGTGCCAGCAGAACGGACCTCAGGGGCTATGGCTACACCTTC
CASRTDLRGYGYTF
>TRBJ2-1|TRBV18|.|.
TGTGCCAGCTCACCACCCCAGGGAAGCTCCTACAATGAGCAGTTCTTC
CASSPPQGSSYNEQFF
>TRBJ1-2|TRBV7-2|.|.
TGTGCCAGCAGCTTAGTTGAATGGGTTACCGATGGCTACACCTTC
CASSLVEWVTDGYTF
>TRBJ1-2|TRBV29-1|.|.
TGCAGCGTTGATTGGGCGTCGAATGGTGGCTACACCTTC
CSVDWASNGGYTF
>TRBJ1-1|TRBV10-3|.|TRBD1
TGTGCCATCAGTCCGACCGGGACAGGGGGCGGTGAAGCTTTCTTT
CAISPTGTGGGEAFF
>TRBJ2-2|TRBV11-2|.|.
TGTGCCAGCAGCTTAGTGCTGGGGGCGGACACCGGGGAGCTGTTTTTT
CASSLVLGADTGELFF
>TRBJ2-7|TRBV30|.|.
TGTGCCTGTACCGGGATCGGGGACTACGAGCAGTACTTC
CACTGIGDYEQYF
>TRBJ2-1|TRBV19|once|.
TGTGCCAGTAGTCCCCTTTCTGATGCAGCCTACAATGAGCAGTTCTTC
CASSPLSDAAYNEQFF
>TRBJ1-6|TRBV19|.|.
TGTGCCAGTAGGCAGGGGAGTTCACCCCTCCACTTT
CASRQGSSPLHF
>TRBJ2-7|TRBV14|.|.
TGTGCCAGCAGCCAGTACCGGGAGTCCTACGAGCAGTACTTC
CASSQYRESYEQYF
>TRBJ1-2|TRBV18|.|.
TGTGCCAGCTCACCCGAGGAGGCGGAAGGCTACACCTTC
CASSPEEAEGYTF
>TRBJ2-7|TRBV7-2|.|TRBD2
TGTGCCAGCAGCTTAACTAGCGGACCCTACGAGCAGTACTTC
CASSLTSGPYEQYF
>TRBJ2-3|TRBV6-1|.|.
TGTGCCAGCAGTGAAAATGATGGCAGATCCGGAGATACGCAGTATTTT
CASSENDGRSGDTQYF
>TRBJ2-3|TRBV2|.|TRBD1
TGTGCCAGCAGTCCCGGGACAGGAAGCACAGATACGCAGTATTTT
CASSPGTGSTDTQYF
>TRBJ1-1|TRBV5-6|.|.
TGTGCCAGCAGCAGGGACGGCGGAGTCGGAGCTTTCTTT
CASSRDGGVGAFF
>TRBJ2-1|TRBV5-1|.|.
TGCGCCAGCAGCTTGGCCGTTGCCGCAGGAGGGAACAATGAGCAGCTCTTC
CASSLAVAAGGNNEQLF
>TRBJ2-2|TRBV6-5|once|TRBD2
TGTGCTTCCAGCGGGAGGCGGGACACCGGGGAGCTGTTTTTT
CASSGRRDTGELFF
>TRBJ2-7|TRBV7-2|.|.
TGTGCCAGCGGCCTTGGCGGGATTGGGGAGCAGTACTTC
CASGLGGIGEQYF
>TRBJ1-5|TRBV7-9|once|.
TGTGCCAGCAGCCCCGGGGGGGGTAGCAATCAGCCCCAGCATTTT
CASSPGGGSNQPQHF
>TRBJ1-2|TRBV28|.|.
TGTGCCAGCTCTAAGCAAGTCCGCTATGGCTACACCTTC
CASSKQVRYGYTF
>TRBJ2-2|TRBV5-5|once|TRBD2
TGTGCCAGCAGCTTGGTAGCGGGAGTCGCCGGGGAGCTGTTTTTT
CASSLVAGVAGELFF
>TRBJ2-2|TRBV15|.|.
TGTGCCACCAGGGGGATTGGGGGGCGCGACACCGGGGAGCTGTTTTTT
CATRGIGGRDTGELFF
>TRBJ2-7|TRBV5-1|.|TRBD2
TGCGCCAGCAGCTTTCTTGGAGGGGCTAGCGGGAGATCCCCCCACGAGCAGTACTTC
CASSFLGGASGRSPHEQYF
>TRBJ1-3|TRBV11-3|.|.
TGTGCCAGCAGCTTAGAGTGGAGCTCTGGAAACACCATATATTTT
CASSLEWSSGNTIYF
>TRBJ2-3|TRBV10-1|.|.
TGCGCCAGCAGTGAGTCATCGGCCGTAGCAGATACGCAGTATTTT
CASSESSAVADTQYF
>TRBJ2-1|TRBV10-1|.|TRBD1
TGCGCCAGCTCCCGGGACAGGGACGTCGATGAGCAGTTCTTC
CASSRDRDVDEQFF
>TRBJ2-7|TRBV18|.|.
TGTGCCAGCTCACCACCAGGGACGGCCGAGCAGTACTTC
CASSPPGTAEQYF
>TRBJ1-5|TRBV6-1|once|.
TGTGCCAGCAGTGAAGTCGCAAATCAGCCCCAGCATTTT
CASSEVANQPQHF
>TRBJ2-7|TRBV29-1|.|TRBD2
TGCAGCGTTACTCTAGCGGGAGGGAACTCCTACGAGCAGTACTTC
CSVTLAGGNSYEQYF
>TRBJ2-3|TRBV5-1|.|TRBD2
TGCGCCAGCAGCTTGGGACTAGCGGGGGACACAGATACGCAGTATTTT
CASSLGLAGDTDTQYF
>TRBJ1-6|TRBV19|.|.
TGTGCCAGTAGTCGGATTGGGAACGTACCCCTCCACTTT
CASSRIGNVPLHF
>TRBJ1-4|TRBV11-2|.|.
TGTGCCAGCAGCCCACGGGCGTCTGCAACTAATGAAAAACTGTTTTTT
CASSPRASATNEKLFF
>TRBJ1-6|TRBV5-6|.|.
TGTGCCAGCAGCTTGGTTTTGGATTCACCCCTCCACTTT
CASSLVLDSPLHF